This T cell receptor (beta chain) was profiled in a study of T cells in Graves' hyperthyroidism and ophthalmopathy. Study-level points and caveats: Blood also contained most expanded thyroid clonotypes above 0.001.

CDR1 is SGHAT, CDR2 FQNNGV, per germline. The ends were cut back, 2 bases at V and 0 bases at J, with 3 bases in the middle. The CDR3 extends over 13 amino acids. RNA transcripts gave rise to amplified TCR beta CDR3 regions. The TCR CDR3 first-round RT-PCR relied on the HTBI primer set. TCRdb re-analysed the multiplex PCR reads in MiXCR, keeping a single row per CDR3 protein. The sample lists roughly 400,000 distinct CDR3 sequences, over 12% occurring once. This clonotype was picked up many times. Antigen unknown. Researchers barred patients who had uncontrolled infection, other autoimmune disease, pregnancy or lactation.

Sequencing was carried out using blood. The sequence was collected from a man aged 45 to 65 with Graves' ophthalmopathy. This chain uses TRBV11-2 with TRBJ2-3; no firm D call. The CDR3 is CASSLLSTDTQYF. CDR3 nucleotides: TGTGCCAGCAGCTTACTCAGCACAGATACGCAGTATTTT.